This TCR beta chain was sequenced for a study of T-cell reconstitution after alpha-beta-depleted transplantation in children. Findings and caveats of the study: It was newly produced T cells that mostly accounted for T-cell counts and diversity one year after transplant.

Preparing the TCRbeta library involved the use of unique molecular identifiers. In TCRdb, the PCR reads were re-called with MiXCR into one record per CDR3 protein. The sample lists 210,000 or so distinct CDR3 sequences, around 9.9% seen once, with about 28% in the top ten. V gave up 1 base and J gave up 7 bases, with 12 bases separating them. CDR1 is SGHDN, CDR2 FVKESK, per germline. The CDR3 runs to 14 residues. This clonotype was seen repeatedly, ten times or more. Its specificity is unknown. V usage is TRBV14 and J usage is TRBJ2-3; possibly TRBD1 for D (5 bases). This TCR derives from a child less than two years old with acute myeloid leukemia, due to receive a stem cell transplant. This specimen was PBMCs, taken before TCRalphabeta/CD19-depleted stem cell transplant. The CDR3 spells CASSQVPGRNTQYF. CDR3 bases: TGTGCCAGCAGCCAAGTTCCAGGGCGGAATACGCAGTATTTT.